This T cell receptor beta chain originates from a study of CD8+ T cells in alopecia areata. Study-level points and caveats: Numerous clones, expanded in lesions, remained in scalp and blood during tofacitinib.

A word on this clone: Its target is unknown.

This sample's treatment: oral pan-JAK inhibitor, 5-10 mg twice daily. Germline CDR1 reads SGHNT; CDR2 reads YENEEA. Trimming took 5 bases from V and 2 from J; bases not matched to a gene: 12. The CDR3 consists of 18 residues. cDNA reverse transcribed from extracted RNA served as the sequencing template. Libraries were prepared by immunoSEQ multiplex PCR; TCRdb keeps only in-frame clonotypes and omits some of them. The sample lists 150,000 to 200,000 clones; roughly 66% were seen once. The material was CD4+ T cells sorted from blood, obtained at week 24, from a patient treated with tofacitinib. The TCR comes from a human donor with alopecia areata. This rearrangement joins TRBV11-3 to TRBJ2-6; the match to TRBD1 covers 7 bases. Here the CDR3 DNA reads TGTGCCAGCAGCACTCGGGACAGTCGACAACCTGGGGCCAACGTCCTGACTTTC. Amino acids: CASSTRDSRQPGANVLTF.